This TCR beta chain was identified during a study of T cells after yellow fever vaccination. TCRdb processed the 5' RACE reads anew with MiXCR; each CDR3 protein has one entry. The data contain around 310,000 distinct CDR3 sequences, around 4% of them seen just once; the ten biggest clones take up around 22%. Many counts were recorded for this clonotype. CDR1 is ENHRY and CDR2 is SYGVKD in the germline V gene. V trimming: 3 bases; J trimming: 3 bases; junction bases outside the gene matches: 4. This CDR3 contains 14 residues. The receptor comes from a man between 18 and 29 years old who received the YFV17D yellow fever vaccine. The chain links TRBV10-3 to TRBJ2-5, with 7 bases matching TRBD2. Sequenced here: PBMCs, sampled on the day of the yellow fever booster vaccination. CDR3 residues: CAISDAAGKETQYF. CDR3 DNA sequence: TGTGCCATCAGTGATGCAGCGGGGAAAGAGACCCAGTACTTC.